Listed below are T cell receptor beta chains from one sample, sequenced in a study of technical replicates of blood from a few donors. Sequencing was performed with immunoSEQ multiplex PCR; in TCRdb, only in-frame clones are kept and a portion is missing. The sample lists 84,000 or so clones, approximately 97% occurring once. Input material: T cells isolated from PBMCs. All receptors derive from a human donor in good health. The CDR3 runs from the conserved cysteine through the conserved F or W. The order of the fields is CDR3 protein, CDR3 DNA, J gene, CDR3 length, clone size, V gene, D gene. D genes are given only for firm matches. Where a row states a size, it is once, few, many or the class of an expanded clone; other rows omit it.

CDR3aa: CASKTGTSGNNEQFF; CDR3nt: TGTGCCAGCAAAACCGGGACTAGCGGAAACAATGAGCAGTTCTTC; j_gene: TRBJ2-1; len: 15; abundance: NA; v_gene: TRBV2; d_gene: TRBD2
CDR3aa: CASSYGASGSYEQYF; CDR3nt: TGTGCCAGCAGTTATGGAGCTAGCGGGAGCTACGAGCAGTACTTC; j_gene: TRBJ2-7; len: 15; abundance: NA; v_gene: TRBV6-5; d_gene: TRBD2
CDR3aa: CASSTRASRAGTEAFF; CDR3nt: TGTGCCAGCAGCACAAGGGCGTCTAGGGCGGGCACTGAAGCTTTCTTT; j_gene: TRBJ1-1; len: 16; abundance: once; v_gene: TRBV7-9; d_gene: NA
CDR3aa: CASRVGARGGSNQPQHF; CDR3nt: TGCGCCAGCAGGGTAGGGGCGCGGGGGGGTAGCAATCAGCCCCAGCATTTT; j_gene: TRBJ1-5; len: 17; abundance: once; v_gene: TRBV4-1; d_gene: NA
CDR3aa: CASSFSRNTEAFF; CDR3nt: TGTGCCAGCAGCTTTTCCAGGAACACTGAAGCTTTCTTT; j_gene: TRBJ1-1; len: 13; abundance: NA; v_gene: TRBV5-4; d_gene: NA
CDR3aa: CASSRPGQGSYEQYF; CDR3nt: TGTGCCAGCAGCCGTCCGGGACAGGGTTCCTACGAGCAGTACTTC; j_gene: TRBJ2-7; len: 15; abundance: NA; v_gene: TRBV4-2; d_gene: TRBD1
CDR3aa: CAWSEGSRETQYF; CDR3nt: TGTGCCTGGAGTGAGGGGTCCAGAGAGACCCAGTACTTC; j_gene: TRBJ2-5; len: 13; abundance: NA; v_gene: TRBV30; d_gene: NA
CDR3aa: CASSEPGQGSSYEQYF; CDR3nt: TGTGCCAGCAGTGAGCCGGGACAGGGGAGCTCCTACGAGCAGTACTTC; j_gene: TRBJ2-7; len: 16; abundance: NA; v_gene: TRBV6-1; d_gene: TRBD1
CDR3aa: CASSQGHRNTEAFF; CDR3nt: TGTGCCAGCTCACAGGGACACAGGAACACTGAAGCTTTCTTT; j_gene: TRBJ1-1; len: 14; abundance: NA; v_gene: TRBV18; d_gene: NA
CDR3aa: CASSSGQGGRLGQFF; CDR3nt: TGTGCCAGCAGCTCGGGACAGGGGGGTCGGCTGGGGCAGTTCTTC; j_gene: TRBJ2-1; len: 15; abundance: NA; v_gene: TRBV7-2; d_gene: TRBD1
CDR3aa: CASSTGENTEAFF; CDR3nt: TGTGCCAGCTCGACAGGGGAGAACACTGAAGCTTTCTTT; j_gene: TRBJ1-1; len: 13; abundance: NA; v_gene: TRBV7-3; d_gene: TRBD1
CDR3aa: CASSLKGLASKDTQYF; CDR3nt: TGTGCCAGCAGTTTAAAAGGGCTAGCCTCCAAAGATACGCAGTATTTT; j_gene: TRBJ2-3; len: 16; abundance: NA; v_gene: TRBV28; d_gene: NA
CDR3aa: CASSLGTGKGTEAFF; CDR3nt: TGCGCCAGCAGCTTGGGGACAGGAAAGGGCACTGAAGCTTTCTTT; j_gene: TRBJ1-1; len: 15; abundance: NA; v_gene: TRBV5-1; d_gene: TRBD1
CDR3aa: CASSQNPGQRNQPQHF; CDR3nt: TGTGCCAGCAGCCAGAATCCGGGACAGAGAAATCAGCCCCAGCATTTT; j_gene: TRBJ1-5; len: 16; abundance: NA; v_gene: TRBV28; d_gene: TRBD1
CDR3aa: CASSPRGAYEQYF; CDR3nt: TGTGCCAGTAGTCCCCGGGGGGCCTACGAGCAGTACTTC; j_gene: TRBJ2-7; len: 13; abundance: NA; v_gene: TRBV19; d_gene: TRBD2
CDR3aa: CASSVNGQGDLYF; CDR3nt: TGTGCCAGCAGTGTCAACGGACAGGGAGACCTGTACTTC; j_gene: TRBJ2-7; len: 13; abundance: once; v_gene: TRBV6-4; d_gene: TRBD1
CDR3aa: CAISEPRTGGGGPEAFF; CDR3nt: TGTGCCATCAGTGAGCCTCGGACAGGGGGTGGAGGGCCTGAAGCTTTCTTT; j_gene: TRBJ1-1; len: 17; abundance: NA; v_gene: TRBV10-3; d_gene: TRBD1
CDR3aa: CASRLAGGLGQFF; CDR3nt: TGTGCCTCCAGACTAGCGGGGGGGCTCGGGCAGTTCTTC; j_gene: TRBJ2-1; len: 13; abundance: NA; v_gene: TRBV30; d_gene: TRBD2
CDR3aa: CASSPRAAPSWETQYF; CDR3nt: TGTGCCAGTAGCCCCAGGGCCGCCCCCAGCTGGGAGACCCAGTACTTC; j_gene: TRBJ2-5; len: 16; abundance: NA; v_gene: TRBV19; d_gene: NA
CDR3aa: CASSYSGPGDQPQHF; CDR3nt: TGTGCCAGCAGTTACTCCGGCCCGGGAGACCAGCCCCAGCATTTT; j_gene: TRBJ1-5; len: 15; abundance: once; v_gene: TRBV6-5; d_gene: NA
CDR3aa: CASSRDSNAETQYF; CDR3nt: TGTGCCAGCAGCCGAGACAGTAATGCGGAGACCCAGTACTTC; j_gene: TRBJ2-5; len: 14; abundance: NA; v_gene: TRBV7-2; d_gene: NA
CDR3aa: CASSLSIPQPGLPGLIQETQYF; CDR3nt: TGTGCCAGCAGTTTATCTATCCCACAGCCGGGACTACCTGGACTGATACAAGAGACCCAGTACTTC; j_gene: TRBJ2-5; len: 22; abundance: NA; v_gene: TRBV27; d_gene: TRBD2
CDR3aa: CATSKTQGIYSNQPQHF; CDR3nt: TGTGCCACCAGCAAAACACAGGGGATCTATAGCAATCAGCCCCAGCATTTT; j_gene: TRBJ1-5; len: 17; abundance: NA; v_gene: TRBV15; d_gene: TRBD1
CDR3aa: CASSQRGQGVIEQYF; CDR3nt: TGCGCCAGCAGCCAGCGAGGACAGGGAGTGATCGAGCAGTACTTC; j_gene: TRBJ2-7; len: 15; abundance: NA; v_gene: TRBV4-1; d_gene: TRBD1
CDR3aa: CASSLGQGSSYEQYF; CDR3nt: TGTGCCAGCAGCCTGGGACAGGGGAGCTCCTACGAGCAGTACTTC; j_gene: TRBJ2-7; len: 15; abundance: NA; v_gene: TRBV5-5; d_gene: TRBD1
CDR3aa: CASSPQGGGYNEQFF; CDR3nt: TGTGCCAGCTCACCACAAGGGGGAGGGTACAATGAGCAGTTCTTC; j_gene: TRBJ2-1; len: 15; abundance: NA; v_gene: TRBV18; d_gene: NA
CDR3aa: CASSPSQGPSYEQYF; CDR3nt: TGTGCCAGCAGCCCCTCGCAGGGCCCCTCCTACGAGCAGTACTTC; j_gene: TRBJ2-7; len: 15; abundance: NA; v_gene: TRBV27; d_gene: NA
CDR3aa: CSARDRTEAFF; CDR3nt: TGCAGTGCTAGAGATCGGACTGAAGCTTTCTTT; j_gene: TRBJ1-1; len: 11; abundance: NA; v_gene: TRBV20-1; d_gene: NA
CDR3aa: CASSDPHTGARTEAFF; CDR3nt: TGTGCCAGCAGTGACCCGCACACAGGGGCCCGCACTGAAGCTTTCTTT; j_gene: TRBJ1-1; len: 16; abundance: few; v_gene: TRBV6-1; d_gene: TRBD1
CDR3aa: CASSENAGGPPGELFF; CDR3nt: TGTGCCAGCAGCGAGAATGCGGGAGGGCCCCCCGGGGAGCTGTTTTTT; j_gene: TRBJ2-2; len: 16; abundance: NA; v_gene: TRBV7-7; d_gene: TRBD2
CDR3aa: CATNRQEWTGNTIYF; CDR3nt: TGTGCCACCAACAGACAGGAATGGACTGGAAACACCATATATTTT; j_gene: TRBJ1-3; len: 15; abundance: NA; v_gene: TRBV6-1; d_gene: NA
CDR3aa: CASSPRAGSGTEAFF; CDR3nt: TGCGCCAGCAGCCCCCGTGCGGGGTCGGGGACTGAAGCTTTCTTT; j_gene: TRBJ1-1; len: 15; abundance: NA; v_gene: TRBV5-1; d_gene: NA
CDR3aa: CASSPIGRQETQYF; CDR3nt: TGCGCCAGCAGCCCCATTGGCCGACAAGAGACCCAGTACTTC; j_gene: TRBJ2-5; len: 14; abundance: NA; v_gene: TRBV5-1; d_gene: NA
CDR3aa: CASSSSRTEETQYF; CDR3nt: TGTGCCAGCAGCTCGTCGAGGACAGAAGAGACCCAGTACTTC; j_gene: TRBJ2-5; len: 14; abundance: once; v_gene: TRBV11-3; d_gene: NA
CDR3aa: CASSLGAVEKLFF; CDR3nt: TGTGCCAGCAGCTTAGGAGCGGTGGAAAAACTGTTTTTT; j_gene: TRBJ1-4; len: 13; abundance: NA; v_gene: TRBV13; d_gene: NA
CDR3aa: CASSTRTSGGDTQYF; CDR3nt: TGCGCCAGCAGCACGAGGACTAGCGGGGGGGATACGCAGTATTTT; j_gene: TRBJ2-3; len: 15; abundance: NA; v_gene: TRBV5-1; d_gene: TRBD2
CDR3aa: CASSLGREGSVRETQYF; CDR3nt: TGTGCCAGCAGTTTAGGGCGGGAGGGCAGTGTACGGGAGACCCAGTACTTC; j_gene: TRBJ2-5; len: 17; abundance: NA; v_gene: TRBV28; d_gene: TRBD2
CDR3aa: CASSIRGFQETQYF; CDR3nt: TGTGCCAGTAGTATACGCGGATTCCAAGAGACCCAGTACTTC; j_gene: TRBJ2-5; len: 14; abundance: NA; v_gene: TRBV19; d_gene: NA
CDR3aa: CASSLVAGGDSYEQYF; CDR3nt: TGTGCCAGCAGCTTGGTTGCGGGCGGGGATTCCTACGAGCAGTACTTC; j_gene: TRBJ2-7; len: 16; abundance: NA; v_gene: TRBV5-4; d_gene: NA
CDR3aa: CASSLEVTGGYEQYF; CDR3nt: TGCGCCAGCAGCTTGGAGGTGACAGGGGGGTACGAGCAGTACTTC; j_gene: TRBJ2-7; len: 15; abundance: NA; v_gene: TRBV5-1; d_gene: TRBD1
CDR3aa: CASSPLGTGYSEKLFF; CDR3nt: TGTGCCAGCAGCCCGCTAGGGACAGGGTATTCTGAAAAACTGTTTTTT; j_gene: TRBJ1-4; len: 16; abundance: NA; v_gene: TRBV7-6; d_gene: TRBD1
CDR3aa: CASSPTDRGHDEQFF; CDR3nt: TGTGCCAGCAGCCCAACGGACAGGGGGCACGATGAGCAGTTCTTC; j_gene: TRBJ2-1; len: 15; abundance: NA; v_gene: TRBV4-2; d_gene: TRBD1
CDR3aa: CASSTGTTNTEAFF; CDR3nt: TGTGCCAGCAGCACTGGGACAACGAACACTGAAGCTTTCTTT; j_gene: TRBJ1-1; len: 14; abundance: NA; v_gene: TRBV7-6; d_gene: NA
CDR3aa: CASSPPGVYTGELFF; CDR3nt: TGTGCCAGCAGTCCCCCCGGGGTCTACACCGGGGAGCTGTTTTTT; j_gene: TRBJ2-2; len: 15; abundance: NA; v_gene: TRBV6-4; d_gene: NA
CDR3aa: CASRRDRGNTIYF; CDR3nt: TGTGCCAGCAGACGAGACAGGGGTAACACCATATATTTT; j_gene: TRBJ1-3; len: 13; abundance: once; v_gene: TRBV2; d_gene: TRBD1
CDR3aa: CASSITGTSPYNEQFF; CDR3nt: TGTGCCAGCAGTATCACCGGGACTAGTCCCTACAATGAGCAGTTCTTC; j_gene: TRBJ2-1; len: 16; abundance: NA; v_gene: TRBV6-4; d_gene: TRBD2
CDR3aa: CASSEVGQGKVSSNQPQHF; CDR3nt: TGTGCCAGCAGTGAAGTCGGACAGGGAAAAGTATCTAGCAATCAGCCCCAGCATTTT; j_gene: TRBJ1-5; len: 19; abundance: NA; v_gene: TRBV2; d_gene: TRBD1
CDR3aa: CSARLEGYTF; CDR3nt: TGCAGTGCTAGACTAGAGGGCTACACCTTC; j_gene: TRBJ1-2; len: 10; abundance: NA; v_gene: TRBV20-1; d_gene: NA